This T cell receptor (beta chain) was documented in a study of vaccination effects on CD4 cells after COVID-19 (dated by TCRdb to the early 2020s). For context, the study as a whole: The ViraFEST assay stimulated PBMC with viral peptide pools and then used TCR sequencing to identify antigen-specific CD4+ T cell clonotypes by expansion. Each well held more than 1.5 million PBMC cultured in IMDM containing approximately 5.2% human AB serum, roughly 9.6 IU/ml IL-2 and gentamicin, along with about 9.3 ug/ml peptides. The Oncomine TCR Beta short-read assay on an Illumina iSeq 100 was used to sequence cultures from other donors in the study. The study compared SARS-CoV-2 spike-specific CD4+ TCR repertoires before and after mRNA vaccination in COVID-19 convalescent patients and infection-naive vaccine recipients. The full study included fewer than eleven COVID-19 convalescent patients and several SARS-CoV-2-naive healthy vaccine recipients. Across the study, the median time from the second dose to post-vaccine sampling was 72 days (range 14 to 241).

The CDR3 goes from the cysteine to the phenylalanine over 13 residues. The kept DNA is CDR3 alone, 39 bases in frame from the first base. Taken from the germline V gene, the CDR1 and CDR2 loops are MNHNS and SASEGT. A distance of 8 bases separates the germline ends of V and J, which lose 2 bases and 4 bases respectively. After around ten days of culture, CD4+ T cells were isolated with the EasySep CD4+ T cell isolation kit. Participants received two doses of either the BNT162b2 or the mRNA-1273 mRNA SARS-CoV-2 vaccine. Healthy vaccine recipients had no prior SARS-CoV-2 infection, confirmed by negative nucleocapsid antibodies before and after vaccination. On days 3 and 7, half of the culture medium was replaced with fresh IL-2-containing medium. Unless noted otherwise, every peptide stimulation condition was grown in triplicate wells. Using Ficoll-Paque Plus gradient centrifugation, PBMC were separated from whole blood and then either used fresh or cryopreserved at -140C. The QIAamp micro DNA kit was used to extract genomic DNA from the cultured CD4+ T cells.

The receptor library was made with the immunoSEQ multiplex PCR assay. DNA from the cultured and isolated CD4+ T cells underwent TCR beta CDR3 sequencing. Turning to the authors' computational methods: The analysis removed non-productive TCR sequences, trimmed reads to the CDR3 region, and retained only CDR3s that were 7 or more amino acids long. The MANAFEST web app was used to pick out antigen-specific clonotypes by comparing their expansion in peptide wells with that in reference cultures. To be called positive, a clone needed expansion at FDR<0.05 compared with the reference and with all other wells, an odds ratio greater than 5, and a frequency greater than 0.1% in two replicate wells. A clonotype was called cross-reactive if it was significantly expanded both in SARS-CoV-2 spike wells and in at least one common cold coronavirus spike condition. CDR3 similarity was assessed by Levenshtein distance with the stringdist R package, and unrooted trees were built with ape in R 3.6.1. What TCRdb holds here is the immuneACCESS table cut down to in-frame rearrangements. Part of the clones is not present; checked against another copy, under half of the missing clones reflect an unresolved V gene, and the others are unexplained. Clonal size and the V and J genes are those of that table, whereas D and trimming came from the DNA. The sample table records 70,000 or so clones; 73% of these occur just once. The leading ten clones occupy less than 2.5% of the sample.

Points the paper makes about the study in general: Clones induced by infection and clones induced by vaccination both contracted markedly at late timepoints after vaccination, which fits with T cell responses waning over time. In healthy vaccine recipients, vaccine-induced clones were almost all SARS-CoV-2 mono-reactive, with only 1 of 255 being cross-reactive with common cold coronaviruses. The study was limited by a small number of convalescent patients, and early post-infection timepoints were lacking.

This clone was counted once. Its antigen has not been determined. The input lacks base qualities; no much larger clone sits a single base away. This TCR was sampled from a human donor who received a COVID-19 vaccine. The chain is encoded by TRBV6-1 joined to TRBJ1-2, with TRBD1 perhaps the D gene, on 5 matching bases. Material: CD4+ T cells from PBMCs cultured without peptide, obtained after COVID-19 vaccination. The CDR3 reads CASSELGVYGYTF. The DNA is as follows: TGTGCCAGCAGTGAATTGGGGGTCTATGGCTACACCTTC.